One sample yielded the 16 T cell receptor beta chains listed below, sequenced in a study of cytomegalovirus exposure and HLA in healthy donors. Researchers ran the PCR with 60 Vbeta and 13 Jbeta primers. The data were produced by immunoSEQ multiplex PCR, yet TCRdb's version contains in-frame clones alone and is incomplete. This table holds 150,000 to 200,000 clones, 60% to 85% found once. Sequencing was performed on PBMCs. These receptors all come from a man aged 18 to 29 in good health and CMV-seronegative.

Written as DNA, the CDR3 is TGTGCCAGCAGCTTGCTAGCGGGGGGCCCAACAGCCAATGAGCAGTTCTTC. It specifies CASSLLAGGPTANEQFF. The chain carries TRBV7-3 and TRBJ2-1; 11 bases map to TRBD2. CDR1 is SGHTA, CDR2 FQGTGA, per germline. CDR3 length equals 17 residues. Losses at the gene ends were 3 bases for V and 6 bases for J; bases not matched to a gene: 10. Based on the CDR3 plus reference TRBV7-3 and TRBJ2-1, the full variable domain is GAGVSQTPSNKVTEKGKYVELRCDPISGHTALYWYRQSLGQGPEFLIYFQGTGAADDSGLPNDRFFAVRPEGSVSTLKIQRTERGDSAVYLCASSLLAGGPTANEQFFGPGTRLTVL.

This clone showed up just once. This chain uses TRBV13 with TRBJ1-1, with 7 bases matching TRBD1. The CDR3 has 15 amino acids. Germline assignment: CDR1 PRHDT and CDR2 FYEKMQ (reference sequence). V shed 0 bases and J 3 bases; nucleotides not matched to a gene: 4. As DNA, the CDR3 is TGTGCCAGCAGCTTAGGGGGACAGACCCACACTGAAGCTTTCTTT. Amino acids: CASSLGGQTHTEAFF.

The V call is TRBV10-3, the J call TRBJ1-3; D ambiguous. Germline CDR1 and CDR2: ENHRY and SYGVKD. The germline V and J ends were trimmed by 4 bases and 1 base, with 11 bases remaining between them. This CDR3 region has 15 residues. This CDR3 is CAISVGAESGNTIYF. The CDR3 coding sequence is TGTGCCATCAGTGTGGGAGCAGAATCTGGAAACACCATATATTTT.

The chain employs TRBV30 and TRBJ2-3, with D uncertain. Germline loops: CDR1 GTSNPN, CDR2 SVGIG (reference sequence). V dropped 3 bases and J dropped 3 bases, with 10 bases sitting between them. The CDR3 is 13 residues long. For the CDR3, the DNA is TGTGCCTGGAGGTCGGTAGCAACAGATACGCAGTATTTT. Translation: CAWRSVATDTQYF.

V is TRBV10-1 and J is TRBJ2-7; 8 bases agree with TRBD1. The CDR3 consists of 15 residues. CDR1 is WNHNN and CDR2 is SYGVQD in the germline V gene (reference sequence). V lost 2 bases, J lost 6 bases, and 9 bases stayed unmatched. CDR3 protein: CASSEQWTGPSEQYF. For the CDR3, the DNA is TGCGCCAGCAGTGAGCAATGGACAGGGCCATCCGAGCAGTACTTC.

CDR3 sequence reads: CATSRDWSGDSHNSPLHF. As DNA, the CDR3 is TGTGCCACCAGCAGAGATTGGTCGGGGGACAGCCATAATTCACCCCTCCACTTT. The chain uses TRBV15 and TRBJ1-6; 7 bases line up with TRBD1. Germline-derived CDR1 and CDR2 are LNHNV and YYDKDF (reference sequence). The CDR3 spans 18 residues. Germline trimming cut 0 bases from V and 5 bases from J; bases unmatched to any gene: 10.

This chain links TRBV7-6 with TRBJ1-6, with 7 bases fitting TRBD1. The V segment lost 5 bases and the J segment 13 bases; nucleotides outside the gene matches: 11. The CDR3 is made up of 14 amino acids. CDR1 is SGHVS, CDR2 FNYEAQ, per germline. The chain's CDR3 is CASSPTRDSRPLHF. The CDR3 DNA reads TGTGCCAGCAGCCCCACCCGGGACAGTCGTCCCCTCCACTTT.

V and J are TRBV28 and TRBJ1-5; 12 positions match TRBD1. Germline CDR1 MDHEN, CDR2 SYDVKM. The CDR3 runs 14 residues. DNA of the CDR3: TGTGAGAGCCGGGGACAGGGGGCTCGTCAGCCCCAGCATTTT. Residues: CESRGQGARQPQHF.

The CDR3 nucleotides read TGTGCCAGCAGCCGGGACAGGCTACTATGGGGAAACACCATATATTTT. Translation gives CASSRDRLLWGNTIYF. This chain joins TRBV7-8 and TRBJ1-3; 8 bases are a match to TRBD1. Germline V gives CDR1 SGHVS, CDR2 FQNEAQ. This CDR3 is built from 16 residues. After removal of 5 bases from V and 4 bases from J, the junction contained 10 bases not matched to a gene.

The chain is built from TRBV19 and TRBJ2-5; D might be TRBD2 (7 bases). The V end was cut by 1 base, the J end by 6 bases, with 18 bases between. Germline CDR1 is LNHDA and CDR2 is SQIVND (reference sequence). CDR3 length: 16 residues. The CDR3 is CASSIGGGASSKTQYF. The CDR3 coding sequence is TGTGCCAGTAGTATAGGAGGGGGGGCCTCTTCAAAGACCCAGTACTTC.

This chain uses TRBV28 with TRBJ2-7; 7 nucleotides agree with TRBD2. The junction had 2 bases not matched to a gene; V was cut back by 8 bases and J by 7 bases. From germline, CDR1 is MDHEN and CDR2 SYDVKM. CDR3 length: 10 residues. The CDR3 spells CASGGVEQYF. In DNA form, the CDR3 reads TGTGCCAGCGGGGGGGTTGAGCAGTACTTC.

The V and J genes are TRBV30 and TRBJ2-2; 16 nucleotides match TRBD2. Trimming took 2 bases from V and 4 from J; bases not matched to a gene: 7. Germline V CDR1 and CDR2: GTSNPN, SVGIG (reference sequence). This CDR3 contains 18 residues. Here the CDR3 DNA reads TGTGCCTGGAGTATGGGACTAGCGGGAGGGCGTACCACCGGGGAGCTGTTTTTT. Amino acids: CAWSMGLAGGRTTGELFF.

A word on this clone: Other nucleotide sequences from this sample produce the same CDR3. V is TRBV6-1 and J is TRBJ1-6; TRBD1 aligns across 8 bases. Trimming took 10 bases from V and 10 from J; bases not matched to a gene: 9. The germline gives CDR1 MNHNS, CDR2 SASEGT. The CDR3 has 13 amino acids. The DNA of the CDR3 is TGTGCCATCTCAGAGACAGGGGCCTCACCCCTCCACTTT. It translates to CAISETGASPLHF.

CDR3 coding DNA: TGTGCCAGCAGTGAACTTCGGAGGGAACATCAGCCCCAGCATTTT. Encoded protein: CASSELRREHQPQHF. This chain joins TRBV6-1 and TRBJ1-5; D is undetermined. Germline V CDR1 and CDR2: MNHNS, SASEGT. The V end lost 2 bases, the J end lost 5 bases, and 13 bases lay between the germline ends. The CDR3 has 15 amino acids.

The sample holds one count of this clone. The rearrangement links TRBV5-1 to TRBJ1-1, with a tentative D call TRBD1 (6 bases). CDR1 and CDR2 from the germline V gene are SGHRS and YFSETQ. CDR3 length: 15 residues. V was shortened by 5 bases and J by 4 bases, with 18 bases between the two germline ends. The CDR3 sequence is CASSTNREWSTEAFF. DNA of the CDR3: TGCGCCAGCAGTACCAACAGGGAGTGGAGCACTGAAGCTTTCTTT.

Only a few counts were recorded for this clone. CDR3 region: CASRGVDLMTSRTEAFF. DNA for the CDR3: TGTGCCAGCAGGGGGGTAGACCTTATGACTAGTCGGACTGAAGCTTTCTTT. J is TRBJ1-1 and V is TRBV28, with D possibly being TRBD1 (5 bases). V was shortened by 6 bases and J by 5 bases, with 25 bases between the two germline ends. Germline CDR1 MDHEN, CDR2 SYDVKM. The length of the CDR3 is 17 residues.